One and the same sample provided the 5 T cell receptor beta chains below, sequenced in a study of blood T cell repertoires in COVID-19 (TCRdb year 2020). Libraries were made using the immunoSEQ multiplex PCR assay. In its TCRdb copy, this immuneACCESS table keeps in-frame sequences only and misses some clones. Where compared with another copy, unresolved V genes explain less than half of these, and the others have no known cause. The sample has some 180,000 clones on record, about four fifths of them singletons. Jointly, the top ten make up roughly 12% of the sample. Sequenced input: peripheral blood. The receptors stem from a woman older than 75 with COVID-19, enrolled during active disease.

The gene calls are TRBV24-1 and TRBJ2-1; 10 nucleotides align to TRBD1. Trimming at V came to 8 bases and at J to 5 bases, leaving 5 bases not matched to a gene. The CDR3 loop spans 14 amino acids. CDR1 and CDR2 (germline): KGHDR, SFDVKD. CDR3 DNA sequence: TGTGCCACCAAGGACAGGGGGTTGCACAATGAGCAGTTCTTC. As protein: CATKDRGLHNEQFF.

The CDR3 region has the DNA TGCGCCAGCAGCCACCAATATAACAGGGGGCCCGACTATGGCTACACCTTC. Its protein product is CASSHQYNRGPDYGYTF. The chain carries TRBV4-1 and TRBJ1-2, with 9 bases aligning to TRBD1. This CDR3 has 17 residues. V trimming: 3 bases; J trimming: 3 bases; junction bases outside the gene matches: 11. From germline, CDR1 is MGHRA and CDR2 YSYEKL.

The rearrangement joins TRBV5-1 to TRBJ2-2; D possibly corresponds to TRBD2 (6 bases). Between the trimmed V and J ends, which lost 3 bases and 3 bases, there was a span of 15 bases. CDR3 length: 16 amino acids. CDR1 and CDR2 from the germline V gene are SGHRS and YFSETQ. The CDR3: CASSWGGGGDTGELFF. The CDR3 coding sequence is TGCGCCAGCAGCTGGGGCGGAGGAGGGGACACCGGGGAGCTGTTTTTT.

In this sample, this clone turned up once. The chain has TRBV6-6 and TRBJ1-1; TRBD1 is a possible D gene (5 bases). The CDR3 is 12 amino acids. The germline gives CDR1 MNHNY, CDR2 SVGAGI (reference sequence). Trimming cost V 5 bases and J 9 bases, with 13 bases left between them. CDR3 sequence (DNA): TGTGCCAGCAGTCCGCTCCAGGGTAAAGCTTTCTTT. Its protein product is CASSPLQGKAFF.

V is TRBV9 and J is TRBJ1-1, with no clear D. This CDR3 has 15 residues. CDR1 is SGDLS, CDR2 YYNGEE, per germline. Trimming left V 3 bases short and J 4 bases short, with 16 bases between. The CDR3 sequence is CASSARGGLGTEAFF. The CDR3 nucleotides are TGTGCCAGCAGCGCCCGAGGAGGGTTGGGCACTGAAGCTTTCTTT.